This note documents a single T cell receptor beta chain sequence. Its target is not known. Both 60 Vbeta primers and 13 Jbeta primers went into the PCR. TCRdb keeps only in-frame clones here, not all; method: immunoSEQ multiplex PCR. The data contain about 100,000 clones, roughly 70% of them singletons. The CDR3 has 19 residues. The V gene's germline CDR1 is MDHEN and CDR2 SYDVKM. The V segment lost 4 bases and the J segment 2 bases; nucleotides outside the gene matches: 16. These data are taken from a study of cytomegalovirus exposure and HLA in healthy donors. Study conclusions and caveats: Later on, an analysis showed TCR association rates differing by HLA locus, with DRB1 the most and HLA-C the fewest. Segments of the TCR beta V type were, in most cases, productive about 87% or about 30% of the time in an earlier analysis. The authors later linked a missense DCLRE1C variant to TCR beta V- and J-gene trimming.

The genes are TRBV28 and TRBJ2-3; 9 nucleotides match TRBD2. The receptor was isolated from a man aged 50 to 59 in good health and CMV-seronegative. The sequencing sample was made of PBMCs. This CDR3 is CASSSPARAGGHYTDTQYF. The CDR3 bases are TGTGCCAGCAGTTCCCCGGCTCGGGCGGGAGGGCACTACACAGATACGCAGTATTTT.